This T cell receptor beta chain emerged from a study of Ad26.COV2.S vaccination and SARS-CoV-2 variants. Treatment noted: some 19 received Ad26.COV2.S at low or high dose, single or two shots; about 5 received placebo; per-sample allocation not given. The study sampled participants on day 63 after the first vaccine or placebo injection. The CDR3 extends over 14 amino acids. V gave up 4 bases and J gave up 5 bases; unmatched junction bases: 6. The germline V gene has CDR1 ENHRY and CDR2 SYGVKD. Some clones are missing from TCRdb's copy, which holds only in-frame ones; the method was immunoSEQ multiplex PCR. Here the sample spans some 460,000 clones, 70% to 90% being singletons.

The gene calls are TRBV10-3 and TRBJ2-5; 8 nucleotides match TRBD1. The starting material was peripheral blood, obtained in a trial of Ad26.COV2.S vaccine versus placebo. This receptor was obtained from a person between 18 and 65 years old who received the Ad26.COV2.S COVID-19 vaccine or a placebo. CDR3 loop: CAISARTGWETQYF. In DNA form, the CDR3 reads TGTGCCATCAGTGCGAGGACAGGGTGGGAGACCCAGTACTTC.